This T cell receptor beta chain was obtained from a study of Ad26.COV2.S vaccination and SARS-CoV-2 variants. Treatment reported: roughly 18 received Ad26.COV2.S at low or high dose, single or two shots; 5 received placebo; per-sample allocation not given. On day 63 after the first injection, vaccine and placebo recipients gave samples. Profiled with immunoSEQ multiplex PCR; TCRdb holds only in-frame clones, not every one. The data show 350,000 to 400,000 clones, with approximately 90% seen just once and about 1.9% held by the top ten. V was shortened by 3 bases and J by 4 bases, with 14 bases between the two germline ends. The CDR3 sequence is 14 residues long. Germline-derived CDR1 and CDR2 are SGHRS and YFSETQ.

Sequenced material: peripheral blood, taken in a trial of Ad26.COV2.S vaccine versus placebo. V usage is TRBV5-1 and J usage is TRBJ2-7; maybe TRBD2 (5 bases). This receptor was taken from a person aged 18-65 years who received the Ad26.COV2.S COVID-19 vaccine or a placebo. Here the CDR3 DNA reads TGCGCCAGCAGCTCTGGAGGAGCCAATTACGAGCAGTACTTC. Protein product: CASSSGGANYEQYF.